A single sample gave rise to the 32 T cell receptor beta chains below, sequenced in a study of neoadjuvant anti-PD-1 for oral cavity cancer (TCRdb year 2021). Library prep was done by the immunoSEQ multiplex PCR assay. Held by TCRdb, this immuneACCESS table contains in-frame sequences only and omits some clones. Under half of the omission traces to an unresolved V gene where checked; the cause of the rest is unknown. This sample comprises approximately 7,100 clones, 53% of them detected only once. About 11% of the sample lies in the top ten. Read against the paper, the sample's time point label means: before neoadjuvant nivolumab. Specimen: tumor tissue, collected before nivolumab (anti-PD-1) treatment. These receptors were taken from a person between 40 and 79 years old with oral cavity squamous cell carcinoma.

Judged by abundance, this clone is medium-sized. The J gene is TRBJ2-1, the V gene TRBV23-1; tentatively, D is TRBD1 or TRBD2 (5 bases each). TRBV23-1 is assigned to the ORF class and has an uncertain function. V shed 1 base and J shed 2 bases, with 12 bases lying between them. The CDR3 extends over 16 amino acids. The chain's CDR3 is CASSQFRDEPYNEQFF. CDR3 nucleotides: TGCGCCAGCAGTCAATTCCGGGACGAGCCCTACAATGAGCAGTTCTTC.

This clone is deemed medium-sized. The gene calls are TRBV27 and TRBJ1-1; D remains unclear. There are 14 residues in the CDR3. V lost 2 bases and J 1 base, leaving 8 bases between the germline ends. From germline, CDR1 is MNHEY and CDR2 SMNVEV (reference sequence). CDR3 nucleotides: TGTGCCAGCAGTTTACGAGCTGCGAACACTGAAGCTTTCTTT. It codes for CASSLRAANTEAFF.

This clone turned up a few times. The rearrangement joins TRBV10-1 to TRBJ2-1; D ambiguous. Germline V CDR1 and CDR2: WNHNN, SYGVQD (reference sequence). The V end was cut by 2 bases, the J end by 4 bases, with 12 bases between. The CDR3 extends over 15 amino acids. This CDR3 is CASSEDGMGYNEQFF. The CDR3 DNA reads as TGCGCCAGCAGTGAGGATGGCATGGGGTACAATGAGCAGTTCTTC.

V usage is TRBV28 and J usage is TRBJ2-3, with D tentatively TRBD2 (5 bases). The CDR3 sequence is 14 residues long. Germline V gene lookup returns CDR1 MDHEN and CDR2 SYDVKM. V was cut by 5 bases and J by 1 base, with 10 bases left in between. CDR3 bases: TGTGCCAGCAGTCCGCACGGGGGCACAGATACGCAGTATTTT. Its translation: CASSPHGGTDTQYF.

This clone was seen a few times. The CDR3 nucleotides read TGTGCCAGCAGCCAATCTAGCGTGGGGACCCAGTACTTC. The encoded protein is CASSQSSVGTQYF. The chain recombines TRBV7-8 with TRBJ2-5; D perhaps matches TRBD2 (6 bases). V lost 5 bases and J lost 7, with 14 bases in between. The CDR3 has 13 amino acids. CDR1 is SGHVS and CDR2 is FQNEAQ in the germline V gene.

This clone was seen a handful of times. In nucleotides, the CDR3 is TGCAGCGTTGCTTCAAGGACGGACTCTGGAAACACCATATATTTT. Protein: CSVASRTDSGNTIYF. The J gene is TRBJ1-3, the V gene TRBV29-1; D ambiguous. Trimming cost V 4 bases and J 0 bases, with 13 bases left between them. CDR1 SQVTM and CDR2 ANQGSEA come from the germline V gene. CDR3 size: 15 residues.

This clone was observed a few times. The V call is TRBV30, the J call TRBJ2-1, with D possibly matching TRBD2 (6 bases). From germline, CDR1 is GTSNPN and CDR2 SVGIG (reference sequence). The CDR3 length is 14 residues. V was trimmed by 1 base and J by 3 bases, leaving 10 bases between them. CDR3 loop: CAWSAGTLYNEQFF. CDR3 sequence (DNA): TGTGCCTGGAGTGCCGGGACTCTCTACAATGAGCAGTTCTTC.

The V gene is TRBV7-9, the J gene TRBJ1-4; 8 bases are a match to TRBD1. The CDR3 is 13 residues long. From germline, CDR1 is SEHNR and CDR2 FQNEAQ (reference sequence). The J segment lost 7 bases and the V segment lost 5 bases, leaving 3 bases of the junction unmatched. The CDR3 loop reads CASSPTGAEKLFF. The CDR3 region has the DNA TGTGCCAGCAGCCCGACAGGGGCTGAAAAACTGTTTTTT.

This chain uses TRBV28 with TRBJ2-7, with 7 nucleotides matching TRBD2. The CDR3 consists of 14 residues. V lost 6 bases and J lost 1; bases outside the gene matches: 6. Per the germline V gene, CDR1 is MDHEN and CDR2 is SYDVKM. In DNA form, the CDR3 reads TGTGCCAGCAGCGACCGGGACTATTCCTACGAGCAGTACTTC. This encodes CASSDRDYSYEQYF.

The chain uses TRBV6-5 and TRBJ2-7; maybe TRBD2 (6 bases). The germline V gene encodes CDR1 MNHEY and CDR2 SVGAGI. This CDR3 has 13 amino acids. The V end lost 11 bases, the J end lost 3 bases, and 17 bases lay between the germline ends. The CDR3 DNA is TGTGCCGGTGGGGCTAGCGAGAGCTACGAGCAGTACTTC. Translation gives CAGGASESYEQYF.

Relative to its sample, this clone is large. This chain uses TRBV11-2 with TRBJ1-2; D uncertain. This CDR3 comprises 13 residues. Germline CDR1 SGHAT, CDR2 FQNNGV. V was pared by 1 base and J by 6 bases, with 9 bases between. CDR3 in DNA: TGTGCCAGCAGCTTAGGGGCCGGGGATGGCTACACCTTC. This encodes CASSLGAGDGYTF.

The chain uses TRBV6-1 and TRBJ2-2; the match to TRBD2 covers 9 bases. The CDR3 is made up of 14 amino acids. The J segment lost 3 bases and the V segment lost 8 bases, leaving 4 bases of the junction unmatched. Germline assignment: CDR1 MNHNS and CDR2 SASEGT. Here the CDR3 reads CASWGGRDTGELFF. The CDR3 DNA reads as TGTGCCAGCTGGGGCGGGAGGGACACCGGGGAGCTGTTTTTT.

The genes are TRBV9 and TRBJ1-4, with TRBD1 matching over 9 bases. The junction had 0 bases not matched to a gene; V was cut back by 2 bases and J by 4 bases. Per germline, CDR1 SGDLS and CDR2 YYNGEE. The CDR3 extends over 14 amino acids. CDR3 in amino acids: CASSVGQGNEKLFF. The CDR3 bases are TGTGCCAGCAGCGTGGGACAGGGTAATGAAAAACTGTTTTTT.

For the CDR3, the DNA is TGTGCCAGCAGTAGAGGGCTAGCGGGAGTTGAGACCCAGTACTTC. Its protein product is CASSRGLAGVETQYF. The rearrangement links TRBV25-1 to TRBJ2-5, with 10 bases matching TRBD2. Germline lookup yields CDR1 MGHDK and CDR2 SYGVNS. CDR3 size: 15 residues. The J segment lost 5 bases and the V segment lost 5 bases, leaving 8 bases of the junction unmatched.

The chain uses TRBV5-5 and TRBJ2-5; no firm D call. Germline V gene data show CDR1 as SGHKS and CDR2 as YYEKEE (reference sequence). CDR3 length equals 11 residues. V was pared by 5 bases and J by 7 bases, with 9 bases between. In DNA, the CDR3 is TGTGCCAGCAGGCAATTAGGGACCCAGTACTTC. Its translation: CASRQLGTQYF.

The genes are TRBV10-2 and TRBJ2-7; D might be TRBD1 or TRBD2, each matching 5 bases. CDR3 length: 12 residues. Germline CDR1 WSHSY, CDR2 SAAADI. Trimming removed 5 bases at V and 3 bases at J, with 8 bases between. The CDR3 loop is CASSQGRYEQYF. In DNA, the CDR3 is TGCGCCAGCAGTCAGGGACGCTACGAGCAGTACTTC.

The J gene is TRBJ1-2, the V gene TRBV7-8; unclear D gene. CDR1 and CDR2 (germline): SGHVS, FQNEAQ. The CDR3 runs 14 residues. Trimming took 5 bases from V and 0 from J, leaving 10 bases between them. The CDR3 DNA sequence: TGTGCCAGCAGCCTAGACATTACTAACTATGGCTACACCTTC. Encoded protein: CASSLDITNYGYTF. Looking up the rest from reference TRBV7-8 and TRBJ1-2 gives the full variable domain: GAGVSQSPRYKVAKRGQDVALRCDPISGHVSLFWYQQALGQGPEFLTYFQNEAQLDKSGLPSDRFFAERPEGSVSTLKIQRTQQEDSAVYLCASSLDITNYGYTFGSGTRLTVV.

Remarks on this clone: The identical CDR3 is also encoded by other nucleotide sequences in the sample. V and J are TRBV7-8 and TRBJ2-7; D could derive from TRBD1 or TRBD2 (5 bases each). Germline lookup yields CDR1 SGHVS and CDR2 FQNEAQ. The length of the CDR3 is 13 residues. With 1 base removed from V and 2 bases from J, the gap between germline ends came to 6 bases. CDR3 loop: CASSLGGPYEQYF. The CDR3 DNA follows: TGTGCCAGCAGCTTAGGGGGACCCTACGAGCAGTACTTC. The whole variable domain, remainder taken from reference TRBV7-8 and TRBJ2-7, is GAGVSQSPRYKVAKRGQDVALRCDPISGHVSLFWYQQALGQGPEFLTYFQNEAQLDKSGLPSDRFFAERPEGSVSTLKIQRTQQEDSAVYLCASSLGGPYEQYFGPGTRLTVT.

The V gene is TRBV6-1, the J gene TRBJ1-2, with D perhaps TRBD1 (5 bases). V was cut by 11 bases and J by 0 bases, with 10 bases left in between. Per germline, CDR1 MNHNS and CDR2 SASEGT. The CDR3 sequence is 12 residues long. Here the CDR3 reads CAVGGANYGYTF. The CDR3 region has the DNA TGTGCCGTTGGGGGAGCTAACTATGGCTACACCTTC.

This clone was found once. This sequence joins TRBV7-3 and TRBJ2-1; 9 bases are a match to TRBD2. V was pared by 5 bases and J by 6 bases, with 11 bases of the junction left unmatched. The CDR3 totals 16 residues. CDR1 and CDR2 from the germline V gene are SGHTA and FQGTGA. The CDR3 is CASSPVAGAIINEQFF. CDR3 in DNA: TGTGCCAGCAGCCCGGTAGCGGGAGCGATTATCAATGAGCAGTTCTTC.

The chain uses TRBV9 and TRBJ1-3; D gene uncertain. This CDR3 comprises 15 residues. Germline V gene data show CDR1 as SGDLS and CDR2 as YYNGEE. The germline V and J ends were trimmed by 2 bases and 0 bases, with 9 bases remaining between them. As DNA, the CDR3 is TGTGCCAGCAGCGTGGCCGGGCTCTCTGGAAACACCATATATTTT. Encoded protein: CASSVAGLSGNTIYF.

This clone was observed once. The gene calls are TRBV28 and TRBJ2-7; 10 positions agree with TRBD1. The CDR3 loop spans 15 amino acids. V lost 7 bases, J lost 2 bases, and 8 bases stayed unmatched. The germline V gene encodes CDR1 MDHEN and CDR2 SYDVKM. DNA of the CDR3: TGTGCCAGCATTGTAGGACAGGGGGGAACCTACGAGCAGTACTTC. The encoded protein is CASIVGQGGTYEQYF.

V gene TRBV6-1 combines with J gene TRBJ2-1; D possibly uses TRBD1 or TRBD2 (5 bases each). CDR3 size: 15 residues. From germline, CDR1 is MNHNS and CDR2 SASEGT. Trimming cost V 6 bases and J 7 bases, with 19 bases left between them. The CDR3 DNA reads as TGTGCCAGCAGCACTGGGACCACCGGGAAGAATGAGCAGTTCTTC. Translation: CASSTGTTGKNEQFF.

V and J are TRBV10-3 and TRBJ2-1; the match to TRBD1 covers 9 bases. The germline V gene has CDR1 ENHRY and CDR2 SYGVKD. This CDR3 comprises 14 residues. The V and J ends lost 6 bases and 9 bases, in that order; junction bases with no gene match: 9. The CDR3, as DNA: TGTGCCATCAGAGTGGGACAGGGAATGGTTGAGCAGTTCTTC. It is translated as CAIRVGQGMVEQFF.

The CDR3 is CASSLLGADYNEQFF. CDR3 in DNA: TGCGCCAGCAGCCTGCTGGGGGCAGACTACAATGAGCAGTTCTTC. The chain is built from TRBV5-1 and TRBJ2-1; the D gene is possibly TRBD1 (6 bases). The germline V gene encodes CDR1 SGHRS and CDR2 YFSETQ. This CDR3 contains 15 residues. Trimming removed 4 bases at V and 3 bases at J, with 14 bases between.

There are a few counts of this clone. This chain links TRBV28 with TRBJ2-6; TRBD1 matches at 7 bases. The V segment lost 6 bases and the J segment 2 bases; nucleotides outside the gene matches: 7. Germline V lookup: CDR1 MDHEN, CDR2 SYDVKM. CDR3 length: 16 residues. DNA of the CDR3: TGTGCCAGCAGCCTATACAGGGGTACTGGGGCCAACGTCCTGACTTTC. The encoded protein is CASSLYRGTGANVLTF. The variable domain in full, completed from reference TRBV28 and TRBJ2-6, reads DVKVTQSSRYLVKRTGEKVFLECVQDMDHENMFWYRQDPGLGLRLIYFSYDVKMKEKGDIPEGYSVSREKKERFSLILESASTNQTSMYLCASSLYRGTGANVLTFGAGSRLTVL.

The rearrangement joins TRBV29-1 to TRBJ2-2, with 7 bases aligning to TRBD1. Unmatched junction bases numbered 6, after V lost 7 bases and J lost 4 bases. This CDR3 spans 13 amino acids. Germline assignment: CDR1 SQVTM and CDR2 ANQGSEA. CDR3: CSAGTVSTGELFF. CDR3 nucleotide sequence: TGCAGCGCAGGGACAGTCTCCACCGGGGAGCTGTTTTTT.

This clone was counted between two and nine times. CDR3 sequence reads: CASSTQTKTSRQNIQYF. The CDR3 nucleotides read TGTGCCAGTAGTACCCAAACGAAGACTAGTCGCCAAAACATTCAGTACTTC. V gene TRBV19 combines with J gene TRBJ2-4; the D gene is possibly TRBD2 (6 bases). CDR3 length equals 17 residues. V was clipped by 4 bases and J by 5 bases, with 21 bases between them. Germline assignment: CDR1 LNHDA and CDR2 SQIVND (reference sequence).

The chain employs TRBV21-1 and TRBJ2-3; the DNA was not used to check the table's D call, TRBD2. TRBV21-1 is given as a pseudogene. The length of the CDR3 is 15 residues. CDR3 loop: CASRAVSGSTDTQYF. CDR3 nucleotide sequence: TGTGCCAGCAGGGCGGTTAGCGGCAGCACAGATACGCAGTATTTT.

The J gene is TRBJ2-2, the V gene TRBV19, with D unclear. The CDR3 is 15 amino acids. V lost 5 bases to trimming and J lost 0 bases, with 10 bases between them. The germline V gene has CDR1 LNHDA and CDR2 SQIVND (reference sequence). The CDR3 spells CASSDRTANTGELFF. CDR3 bases: TGTGCCAGTAGTGACCGGACGGCGAACACCGGGGAGCTGTTTTTT.

This clone was seen just once. The V and J genes are TRBV11-2 and TRBJ2-2; 9 bases fit TRBD1. This CDR3 has 19 amino acids. The V gene's germline CDR1 is SGHAT and CDR2 FQNNGV. V dropped 2 bases and J dropped 2; count of bases not matched to a gene: 12. The CDR3 DNA sequence: TGTGCCAGCAGCTTAAGACGGTTGGGGACAGGGAGAAACACCGGGGAGCTGTTTTTT. As protein: CASSLRRLGTGRNTGELFF.

The chain recombines TRBV5-1 with TRBJ2-7; D unresolved. The CDR3 contains 15 residues. The germline CDR1 and CDR2 sequences are SGHRS and YFSETQ. Trimming pared 2 bases from V and 0 bases from J, leaving 12 bases between. The DNA for the CDR3 is TGCGCCAGCAGCTTCCAAGGCGCCAGCTCCTACGAGCAGTACTTC. Protein sequence: CASSFQGASSYEQYF.